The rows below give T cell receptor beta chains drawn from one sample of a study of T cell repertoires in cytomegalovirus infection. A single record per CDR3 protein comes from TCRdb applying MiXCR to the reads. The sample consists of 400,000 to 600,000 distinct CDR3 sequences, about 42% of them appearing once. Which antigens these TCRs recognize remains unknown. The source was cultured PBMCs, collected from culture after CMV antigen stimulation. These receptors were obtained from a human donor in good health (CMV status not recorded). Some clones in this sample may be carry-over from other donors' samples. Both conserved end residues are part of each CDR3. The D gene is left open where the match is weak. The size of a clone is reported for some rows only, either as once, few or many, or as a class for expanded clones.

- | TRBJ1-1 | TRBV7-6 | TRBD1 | CASSLGQGASTEAFF | TGTGCCAGCAGCTTAGGACAGGGGGCGAGCACTGAAGCTTTCTTT
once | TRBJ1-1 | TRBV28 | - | CASIHRVDTEAFF | TGTGCCAGCATTCACAGGGTGGACACTGAAGCTTTCTTT
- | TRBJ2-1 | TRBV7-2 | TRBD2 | CASSWTSGRGNEQFF | TGTGCCAGCAGCTGGACTAGCGGGAGGGGTAATGAGCAGTTCTTC
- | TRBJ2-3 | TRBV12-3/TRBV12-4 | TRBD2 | CASSIAGGPGTDTQYF | TGTGCCAGCAGTATAGCGGGAGGGCCGGGCACAGATACGCAGTATTTT
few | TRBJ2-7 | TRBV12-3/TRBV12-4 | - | CASSQGQPSSYEQYF | TGTGCCAGCAGTCAAGGACAGCCCAGCTCCTACGAGCAGTACTTC
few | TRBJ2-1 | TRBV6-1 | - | CASSPKGQVAYNEQFF | TGTGCCAGCAGCCCCAAGGGGCAGGTGGCCTACAATGAGCAGTTCTTC
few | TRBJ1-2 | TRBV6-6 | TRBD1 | CASSYRTGGGYTF | TGTGCCAGCAGTTATAGGACAGGGGGCGGCTACACCTTC
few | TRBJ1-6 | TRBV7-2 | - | CASSFTSQSSYNSPLHF | TGTGCCAGCAGCTTCACCTCGCAGAGCTCCTATAATTCACCCCTCCACTTT
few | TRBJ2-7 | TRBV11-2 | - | CASSLVLHRSYEQYF | TGTGCCAGCAGCTTAGTACTGCATCGCTCCTACGAGCAGTACTTC
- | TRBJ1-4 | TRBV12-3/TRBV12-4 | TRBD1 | CASSLRQGGTNEKLFF | TGTGCCAGCAGTTTAAGACAGGGGGGCACTAATGAAAAACTGTTTTTT
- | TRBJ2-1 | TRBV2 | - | CASPSPRAAVNEQFF | TGTGCCAGTCCGTCCCCCCGCGCAGCTGTCAATGAGCAGTTCTTC
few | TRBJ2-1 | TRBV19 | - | CASTEHSLNNEQFF | TGTGCCAGTACAGAACACTCTCTTAACAATGAGCAGTTCTTC
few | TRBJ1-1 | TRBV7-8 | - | CASRVGPENTEAFF | TGTGCCAGCAGGGTGGGACCAGAGAACACTGAAGCTTTCTTT
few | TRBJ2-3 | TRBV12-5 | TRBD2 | CASGFGGTDTQYF | TGTGCTAGTGGTTTCGGGGGGACAGATACGCAGTATTTT
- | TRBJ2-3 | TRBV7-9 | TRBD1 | CASSLVPRDRDTHTQYF | TGTGCCAGCAGCTTAGTGCCCCGGGACAGGGACACCCATACGCAGTATTTT
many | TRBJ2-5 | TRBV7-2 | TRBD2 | CASSLGLAETQYF | TGTGCCAGCAGCTTAGGACTAGCTGAGACCCAGTACTTC
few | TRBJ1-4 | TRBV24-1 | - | CATSDAEGPTNEKLFF | TGTGCCACCAGTGACGCCGAGGGTCCAACTAATGAAAAACTGTTTTTT
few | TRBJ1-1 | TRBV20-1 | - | CSARDQLGPEAFF | TGCAGTGCTAGAGATCAATTGGGACCTGAAGCTTTCTTT
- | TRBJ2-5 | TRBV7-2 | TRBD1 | CASSPRLGFGTGESWSYF | TGTGCCAGCAGTCCTAGATTGGGTTTCGGGACAGGGGAATCTTGGTCGTACTTC
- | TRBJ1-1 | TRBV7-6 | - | CVSTETDTNTEAFF | TGTGTCAGCACCGAGACAGATACCAACACTGAAGCTTTCTTT
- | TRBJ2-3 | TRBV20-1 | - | CSARDGRAASDTQYF | TGCAGTGCTAGAGATGGCCGGGCAGCGTCAGATACGCAGTATTTT
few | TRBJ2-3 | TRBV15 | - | CATSRVGDTQYF | TGTGCCACCAGCAGAGTGGGGGATACGCAGTATTTT
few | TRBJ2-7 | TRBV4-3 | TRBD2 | CASSQEGRGGRNEQYF | TGCGCCAGCAGCCAAGAAGGCCGCGGGGGTAGGAACGAGCAGTACTTC
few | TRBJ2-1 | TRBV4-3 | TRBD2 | CASSQDGGRAYNEQFF | TGCGCCAGCAGCCAAGATGGCGGGAGGGCCTACAATGAGCAGTTCTTC
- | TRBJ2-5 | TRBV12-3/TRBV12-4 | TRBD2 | CASSPIAGDVAQYF | TGTGCCAGCAGCCCGATAGCGGGAGATGTGGCCCAGTACTTC
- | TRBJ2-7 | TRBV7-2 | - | CASSSSGPSYEQYF | TGTGCCAGCAGCTCCTCCGGGCCCTCCTACGAGCAGTACTTC
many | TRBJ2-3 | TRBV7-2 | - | CASSYLGAAGGRDTQYF | TGTGCCAGCAGCTACTTGGGGGCCGCCGGGGGGAGGGATACGCAGTATTTT
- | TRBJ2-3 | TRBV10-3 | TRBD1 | CAISGDRGDTQYF | TGTGCCATCAGCGGTGACAGGGGGGATACGCAGTATTTT